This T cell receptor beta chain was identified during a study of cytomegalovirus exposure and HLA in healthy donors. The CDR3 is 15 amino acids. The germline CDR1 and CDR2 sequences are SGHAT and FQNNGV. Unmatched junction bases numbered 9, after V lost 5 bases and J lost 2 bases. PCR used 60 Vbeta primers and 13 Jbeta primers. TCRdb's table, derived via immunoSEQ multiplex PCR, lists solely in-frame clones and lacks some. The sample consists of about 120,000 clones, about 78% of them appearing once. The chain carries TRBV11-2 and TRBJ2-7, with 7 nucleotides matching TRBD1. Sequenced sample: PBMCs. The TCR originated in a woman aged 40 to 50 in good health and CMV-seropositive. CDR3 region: CASSIEGGETYEQYF. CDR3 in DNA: TGTGCCAGCAGCATCGAAGGGGGCGAAACCTACGAGCAGTACTTC. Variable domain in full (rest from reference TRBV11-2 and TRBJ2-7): EAGVAQSPRYKIIEKRQSVAFWCNPISGHATLYWYQQILGQGPKLLIQFQNNGVVDDSQLPKDRFSAERLKGVDSTLKIQPAKLEDSAVYLCASSIEGGETYEQYFGPGTRLTVT.